This T cell receptor beta chain was captured in a study of cytomegalovirus exposure and HLA in healthy donors. This clone was detected only a few times. V was trimmed by 1 base and J by 8 bases, leaving 11 bases between them. There are 13 residues in the CDR3. In germline, CDR1 is SEHNR, CDR2 FQNEAQ (reference sequence). The study ran its PCR with 60 Vbeta and 13 Jbeta primers. Sequenced by immunoSEQ multiplex PCR; TCRdb stores in-frame clones only, minus some. This table holds about 85,000 clones, about 80% found once. Specimen: PBMCs. The clonotype was recovered from a man in his fifties or sixties in good health and CMV-seropositive. The J gene is TRBJ1-1, the V gene TRBV7-9, with D uncertain. CDR3 protein: CASSLGVAREAFF. CDR3 DNA sequence: TGTGCCAGCAGCTTAGGCGTAGCACGGGAAGCTTTCTTT.